Listed below are T cell receptor beta chains from one sample, sequenced in a study of blood T cell repertoires in COVID-19. Profiling relied on immunoSEQ multiplex PCR, and the TCRdb table lists in-frame clones only, not all of them. In the table there are roughly 300,000 clones, roughly 92% of which are singletons. The sample comprised peripheral blood. The origin of the receptors is a woman aged 30 to 39 with COVID-19, enrolled during active disease. CDR3s leave out the opening cysteine and the closing phenylalanine or tryptophan. A D gene is named only where the DNA matches it firmly. Clone size is given for some rows only: seen once, a few or many times, or a class if the clone is expanded.

length | J | V | D | size | CDR3
14 | TRBJ2-5 | TRBV30 | TRBD2 | . | AWSPTPGGKKETQY
15 | TRBJ1-2 | TRBV7-2 | . | . | ASSLMAALSANYGYT
11 | TRBJ1-6 | TRBV19 | . | once | ASRSQGNSPLH
15 | TRBJ2-1 | TRBV7-9 | TRBD2 | . | ASSLDHILAGEHEQF
12 | TRBJ1-5 | TRBV2 | . | . | ASRQGPFNQPQH
15 | TRBJ1-6 | TRBV5-8 | . | . | ASSLWVTGSYNSPLH
10 | TRBJ1-4 | TRBV7-2 | . | once | ASSRLNEKLF
13 | TRBJ2-2 | TRBV6-5 | . | few | ASSLRTVNTGELF
10 | TRBJ2-5 | TRBV30 | TRBD2 | . | AWAPGLAGQY
13 | TRBJ1-4 | TRBV28 | . | . | ASSLVRRSYEKLF
13 | TRBJ2-3 | TRBV5-1 | . | . | ASSLVRDYTDTQY
13 | TRBJ1-6 | TRBV9 | . | once | ASSVGRFDNSPLH
16 | TRBJ1-1 | TRBV6-4 | . | . | ASSDLKATGKAGAEAF
14 | TRBJ2-2 | TRBV10-1 | TRBD1 | . | ASSEFRTGPTGELF
13 | TRBJ1-2 | TRBV29-1 | TRBD1 | . | SVAPGTGVDYGYT
12 | TRBJ2-4 | TRBV11-3 | TRBD1 | . | ASSAPGQPNIQY
13 | TRBJ2-2 | TRBV2 | . | . | ASRAGTQNTGELF
16 | TRBJ2-1 | TRBV24-1 | . | . | ATSDSDRLPCSYNEQF
14 | TRBJ2-1 | TRBV15 | TRBD2 | . | ATSRDLPSGGGEQF
14 | TRBJ1-4 | TRBV6-6 | TRBD1 | . | ASSEQGARDNEKLF